The clone carrying this TCR beta chain was seen ten or more times. Antigen: not known. The CDR3 covers 13 residues. CDR1 DFQATT and CDR2 SNEGSKA come from the germline V gene (reference sequence). Trimming left V 6 bases short and J 4 bases short, with 16 bases between. The data derive from a study of T-cell reconstitution after alpha-beta-depleted transplantation in children. Unique molecular identifiers were incorporated during preparation of the TCRbeta library. TCRdb re-derived calls from the PCR reads in MiXCR, one entry per CDR3 protein. The sample contains roughly 150,000 distinct CDR3 sequences, approximately 10% of which appear only once. Study-wide findings and caveats: For some patients, TCRbeta diversity was high at day 60 because of recipient T cells and thymic progenitors that survived. Several hundred expanded graft clones reportedly gave rise to the alpha-beta T cells present about two months after transplant.

The clonotype originates from a boy between 2 and 10 years old with acute myeloid leukemia, due to receive a stem cell transplant. The V gene is TRBV20-1, the J gene TRBJ2-7, with D perhaps matching TRBD1 or TRBD2 (5 bases each). The sample here was PBMCs, taken before TCRalphabeta/CD19-depleted stem cell transplant. The CDR3 DNA is TGCAGTGCCGGCCAAGGGGAGTATTACGAGCAGTACTTC. This gives the protein CSAGQGEYYEQYF.